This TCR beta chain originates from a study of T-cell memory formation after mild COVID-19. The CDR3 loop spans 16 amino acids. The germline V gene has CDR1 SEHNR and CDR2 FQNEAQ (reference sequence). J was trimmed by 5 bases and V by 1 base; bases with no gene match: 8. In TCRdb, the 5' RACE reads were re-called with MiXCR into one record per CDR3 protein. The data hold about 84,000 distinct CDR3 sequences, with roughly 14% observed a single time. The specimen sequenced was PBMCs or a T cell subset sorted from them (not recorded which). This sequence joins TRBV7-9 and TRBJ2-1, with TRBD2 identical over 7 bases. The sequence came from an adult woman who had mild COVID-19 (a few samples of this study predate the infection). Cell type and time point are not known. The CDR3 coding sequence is TGTGCCAGCAGCTTAGGTGGAAGCGGGGTTCACAATGAGCAGTTCTTC. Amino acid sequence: CASSLGGSGVHNEQFF.